Listed below are T cell receptor beta chains from one sample, sequenced in a study of sequential checkpoint blockade in melanoma. Only in-frame clones appear in the TCRdb table, and some are missing; sequencing was by immunoSEQ multiplex PCR. The table shows 6,000 or so clones, with about 21% occurring only once. The sample in question was tumor tissue (inferred from file names), obtained from a patient given nivolumab and ipilimumab in sequence. The receptors shown here come from a human donor with melanoma. Both conserved end residues are part of each CDR3. D genes are given only for firm matches. Expanded clones are given a class, and other clones once, few, many or no size at all.

v_gene	abundance	d_gene	j_gene	CDR3nt	CDR3aa
TRBV29-1	NA	NA	TRBJ1-2	TGCAGCGTTGACAACAGGGACGGCGGCTATGGCTACACCTTC	CSVDNRDGGYGYTF
TRBV28	NA	NA	TRBJ2-1	TGTGCCAGCAGTGAAGACTCGAGCTCCTACAATGAGCAGTTCTTC	CASSEDSSSYNEQFF
TRBV18	NA	NA	TRBJ1-1	TGTGCCAGCTCACCACAGGAGTTCGGAGCTTTCTTT	CASSPQEFGAFF
TRBV6-8	NA	TRBD1	TRBJ1-1	TGTGCCAGCAGTTACCAGGGGGCCATCACTGAAGCTTTCTTT	CASSYQGAITEAFF
TRBV6-8	medium-sized	NA	TRBJ1-2	TGTGCCAGCAGTCATCGAAGGACAGCTAACTATGGCTACACCTTC	CASSHRRTANYGYTF
TRBV11-3	NA	NA	TRBJ2-1	TGTGCCAGCAGCTCCCAACCCCCTCGCCTGACAGGATCCAATGAGCAGTTCTTC	CASSSQPPRLTGSNEQFF
TRBV6-8	few	TRBD2	TRBJ2-7	TGTGCCAGCACTTTGGGGACTAGCGGGAGTAACGAGCAGTACTTC	CASTLGTSGSNEQYF
TRBV11-3	many	NA	TRBJ2-4	TGTGCCAGCAGTTCAGCCGGGACATGGATGAACATTCAGTACTTC	CASSSAGTWMNIQYF
TRBV11-3	medium-sized	TRBD2	TRBJ2-7	TGTGCCAGCAGCTCTAGCGGGACCTCCTACGAGCAGTACTTC	CASSSSGTSYEQYF
TRBV11-3	few	TRBD2	TRBJ2-3	TGTGCCAGCAGCCCAGGAGGAGCGGGAGGTTACACAGATACGCAGTATTTT	CASSPGGAGGYTDTQYF
TRBV11-3	NA	TRBD1	TRBJ1-2	TGTGCCAGCAGCCCCCCTAGGACAGGGATAAATGGCTACACCTTC	CASSPPRTGINGYTF
TRBV11-3	few	NA	TRBJ2-5	TGTGCCAGCAGCCGGAGCGGGCCAAGTTTTCAAGAGACCCAGTACTTC	CASSRSGPSFQETQYF
TRBV9	NA	TRBD2	TRBJ2-4	TGTGCCAGCAGCGTAGGTCGCACTAGCGGGAGAGGCGGAGCCAAAAACATTCAGTACTTC	CASSVGRTSGRGGAKNIQYF
TRBV11-3	many	NA	TRBJ1-4	TGTGCCAGCACAAGGCTAACAGAGAATGAAAAACTGTTTTTT	CASTRLTENEKLFF
TRBV29-1	NA	NA	TRBJ2-2	TGCAGCGTTGCAGTCAGGGTGACCGGGGAGCTGTTTTTT	CSVAVRVTGELFF
TRBV19	NA	NA	TRBJ2-5	TGTGCCAGTAGTGGTTCGGGGGGCGACCAAGAGACCCAGTACTTC	CASSGSGGDQETQYF
TRBV11-3	many	NA	TRBJ2-2	TGTGCCAGCAGCTTAAGATTACGGGGGACCGGAGGGGAGCTGTTTTTT	CASSLRLRGTGGELFF
TRBV6-8	few	TRBD2	TRBJ2-1	TGTGCCAGCTCCTGGGACTCATCGGGAGGTGAGCAGTTCTTC	CASSWDSSGGEQFF
TRBV15	NA	TRBD1	TRBJ2-6	TGTGCCACCAGCGGACGTTACGGACAGGGGACTAAGGAGGGGGCCAACGTCCTGACTTTC	CATSGRYGQGTKEGANVLTF
TRBV11-3	NA	NA	TRBJ2-3	TGTGCCAGCAGCTTCCCCCAATGGCAGGGCACAGATACGCAGTATTTT	CASSFPQWQGTDTQYF
TRBV9	NA	TRBD1	TRBJ1-1	TGTGCCAGCAGACAGGGGCCGAACACTGAAGCTTTCTTT	CASRQGPNTEAFF
TRBV11-3	medium-sized	TRBD1	TRBJ1-1	TGTGCCAGCAGTTATATACCTTACAGGGGGCGATATGACACTGAAGCTTTCTTT	CASSYIPYRGRYDTEAFF
TRBV5-1	few	TRBD1	TRBJ1-2	TGCGCCAGCAGCTCGGACAGGGAAGGTGGTGGCTACACCTTC	CASSSDREGGGYTF
TRBV29-1	large	TRBD1	TRBJ1-1	TGCAGCGTTCCCGGCAGGGGGTCCACTGAAGCTTTCTTT	CSVPGRGSTEAFF
TRBV11-3	few	TRBD2	TRBJ2-7	TGTGCCAGCAGCTTAACGTACGCGGGAGAAGCCAACGAGCAGTACTTC	CASSLTYAGEANEQYF
TRBV11-3	many	NA	TRBJ2-5	TGTGCCAGCAGCGAACAGGGGGGGGCCCAAGAGACCCAGTACTTC	CASSEQGGAQETQYF
TRBV11-3	many	NA	TRBJ2-2	TGTGCCAGCAGCTCCCTCCTAGTTTTGGGGGCGCAGCGTGCCGGGGAGCTGTTTTTT	CASSSLLVLGAQRAGELFF
TRBV11-3	few	NA	TRBJ2-2	TGTGCCAGCAGCTTAGGTGGTAGGAACACCGGGGAGCTGTTTTTT	CASSLGGRNTGELFF
TRBV23-1	NA	NA	TRBJ1-2	TGCGCCAGCAGCTTCCGCAGATCCTATGGCTACACCTTC	CASSFRRSYGYTF
TRBV28	NA	NA	TRBJ1-3	TGTGCCAGCGCCCGCCCGAGCTCTGGAAACACCATATATTTT	CASARPSSGNTIYF
TRBV25-1	NA	NA	TRBJ1-1	TGTGCCAGCAGTGTTGGCCAGCTGAACACTGAAGCTTTCTTT	CASSVGQLNTEAFF
TRBV6-8	few	NA	TRBJ2-1	TGTGCCAGCAGTTCCGGGAGTATCTACAATGAGCAGTTCTTC	CASSSGSIYNEQFF
TRBV11-3	NA	NA	TRBJ2-1	TGTGCCAGCAGCTTGGGCGGAGGGTCTGCATTCAATGAGCAGTTCTTC	CASSLGGGSAFNEQFF
TRBV18	NA	NA	TRBJ2-7	TGTGCCAGCTCACTTGGAGGCGCCTGGACGACAGATTCCTACGAGCAGTACTTC	CASSLGGAWTTDSYEQYF
TRBV6-8	few	TRBD1	TRBJ2-7	TGTGCCAGCAGTTCCACAGGGGGCCACGAGCAGTACTTC	CASSSTGGHEQYF
TRBV19	few	NA	TRBJ1-2	TGTGCCAGTAGTATCAACTACTTTTTCTATGGCTACACCTTC	CASSINYFFYGYTF
TRBV28	NA	TRBD1	TRBJ2-7	TGTGCCAGCAGTCCCCCCGGGACAGGGATTCTTACCGGCTACGAGCAGTACTTC	CASSPPGTGILTGYEQYF
TRBV6-8	NA	TRBD2	TRBJ2-7	TGTGCCAGCAGTAACTCCCAAGCGGGAGGGTCCTACGAGCAGTACTTC	CASSNSQAGGSYEQYF
TRBV14	NA	NA	TRBJ2-7	TGTGCCAGCAAGGACACAAGCTCCTACGAGCAGTACTTC	CASKDTSSYEQYF
TRBV7-5	few	NA	TRBJ2-1	TGTGCCAGCAGCTTATCGATAACTAGCGGAGCATACAATGAGCAGTTCTTC	CASSLSITSGAYNEQFF
TRBV4-1	few	NA	TRBJ2-2	TGCGCCAGCAGCCAAGTAGCCTACTCGAGCACCGGGGAGCTGTTTTTT	CASSQVAYSSTGELFF
TRBV7-1	NA	NA	TRBJ2-2	TGTGCCAGCAGTGAGGTTTTTACCGGGGAGCTGTTTTTT	CASSEVFTGELFF
TRBV6-8	few	NA	TRBJ1-2	TGTGCCAGCAGGGGAGGTGGGGGCCGCGGCTACACCTTC	CASRGGGGRGYTF
TRBV19	NA	TRBD1	TRBJ1-1	TGTGCCAGTCATCGCTGGGGCAGAGGAATTGGGACAGTGGCTGAAGCTTTCTTT	CASHRWGRGIGTVAEAFF
TRBV11-3	NA	NA	TRBJ2-1	TGTGCCAGCAGCTTAACGGAGATTTCGAGCTCCTACAATGAGCAGTTCTTC	CASSLTEISSSYNEQFF
TRBV6-8	few	TRBD1	TRBJ2-7	TGTGCCAGCAGTTACTCGACAGGGGCCCCCTACGAGCAGTACTTC	CASSYSTGAPYEQYF
TRBV9	NA	NA	TRBJ1-5	TGTGCCAGTAACCTCCAGGGACCGAGCAATCAGCCCCAGCATTTT	CASNLQGPSNQPQHF
TRBV12-2	NA	NA	TRBJ1-2	TGTGCAAGTCGCTCGGGGGAGAGAGGCGGTCGTCATTGCTATGGCTACACCTTC	CASRSGERGGRHCYGYTF
TRBV6-8	NA	NA	TRBJ1-1	TGTGCCAGCGGGTGGGGGGCGACTGAAGCTTTCTTT	CASGWGATEAFF
TRBV10-2	NA	NA	TRBJ2-1	TGCGCCAGCAGCCGCTGGGTCGATGAGCAGTTCTTC	CASSRWVDEQFF
TRBV6-8	few	TRBD2	TRBJ2-3	TGTGCCAGCAGTTATCAACTAGCGGGAGGCACAGATACGCAGTATTTT	CASSYQLAGGTDTQYF
TRBV28	few	NA	TRBJ1-2	TGTGCCAGCAGGTCAGACCTGGCAGGCTACACCTTC	CASRSDLAGYTF
TRBV14	NA	TRBD1	TRBJ2-7	TGTGCCAGCAGCCAATTGAGGACAGGGAACGAGCAGTACTTC	CASSQLRTGNEQYF
TRBV6-8	NA	NA	TRBJ2-7	TGTGCCAGCTGGAGGTCTGTCCCCTACGAGCAGTACTTC	CASWRSVPYEQYF
TRBV6-8	NA	NA	TRBJ2-1	TGTGCCAGCAGTTACAATTCTTACAATGAGCAGTTCTTC	CASSYNSYNEQFF
TRBV11-3	few	NA	TRBJ2-6	TGTGCCAGCAGCTTAGTAGGGAGTGTCCTCTTTCGTGGGGCCAACGTCCTGACTTTC	CASSLVGSVLFRGANVLTF
TRBV15	NA	TRBD2	TRBJ2-1	TGTGCCACCAGCGCAGTCCAGACTAGCGGGAGAGGTGAGCAGTTCTTC	CATSAVQTSGRGEQFF
TRBV6-8	NA	NA	TRBJ2-5	TGTGCCATCAGTGACTTCCAAGAGACCCAGTACTTC	CAISDFQETQYF